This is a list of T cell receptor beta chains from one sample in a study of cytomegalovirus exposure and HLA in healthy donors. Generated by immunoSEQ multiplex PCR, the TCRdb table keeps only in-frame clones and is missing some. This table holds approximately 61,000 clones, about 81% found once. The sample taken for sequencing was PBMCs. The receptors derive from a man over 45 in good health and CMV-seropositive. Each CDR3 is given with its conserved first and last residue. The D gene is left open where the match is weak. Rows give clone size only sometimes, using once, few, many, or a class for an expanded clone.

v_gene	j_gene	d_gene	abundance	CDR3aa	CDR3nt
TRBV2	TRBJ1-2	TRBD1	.	CASRAGQGNYGYTF	TGTGCCAGCAGAGCGGGACAGGGAAACTATGGCTACACCTTC
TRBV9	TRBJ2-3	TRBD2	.	CASSRRLAGVGTDTQYF	TGTGCCAGCAGCAGGCGACTAGCGGGAGTCGGCACAGATACGCAGTATTTT
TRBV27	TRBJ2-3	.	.	CASKRGGPGTDTQYF	TGTGCCAGCAAGAGGGGGGGGCCTGGGACAGATACGCAGTATTTT
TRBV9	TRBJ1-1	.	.	CASIRGTEAFF	TGTGCCAGTATCAGGGGCACTGAAGCTTTCTTT
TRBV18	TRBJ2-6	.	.	CASSPPSLGANVLTF	TGTGCCAGCTCACCACCAAGCCTGGGGGCCAACGTCCTGACTTTC
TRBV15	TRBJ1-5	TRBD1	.	CATSRDQGASQPQHF	TGTGCCACCAGCAGAGATCAGGGGGCGTCTCAGCCCCAGCATTTT
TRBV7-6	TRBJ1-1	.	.	CASSLRPGNTEAFF	TGTGCCAGCAGCTTGAGGCCGGGAAACACTGAAGCTTTCTTT
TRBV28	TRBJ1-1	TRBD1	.	CASSTGTGNTEAFF	TGTGCCAGCAGCACCGGGACAGGTAACACTGAAGCTTTCTTT
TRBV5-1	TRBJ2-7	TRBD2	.	CASSLGLAGSEQYF	TGCGCCAGCAGCCTAGGACTAGCGGGAAGCGAGCAGTACTTC
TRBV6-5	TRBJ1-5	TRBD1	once	CASGTGYQPQHF	TGTGCCAGCGGGACAGGGTATCAGCCCCAGCATTTT
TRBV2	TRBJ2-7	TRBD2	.	CASRPSGRVFVEQYF	TGTGCCAGCAGACCGAGCGGGAGGGTCTTCGTCGAGCAGTACTTC
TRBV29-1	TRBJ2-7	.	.	CSVEELGQPYEQYF	TGCAGCGTTGAAGAACTTGGACAGCCCTACGAGCAGTACTTC
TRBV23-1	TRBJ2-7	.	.	CASSQPGGVSYEQYF	TGCGCCAGCAGTCAACCCGGAGGGGTTTCCTACGAGCAGTACTTC
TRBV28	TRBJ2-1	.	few	CASSTYNEQFF	TGTGCCAGCAGCACATACAATGAGCAGTTCTTC
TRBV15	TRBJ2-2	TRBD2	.	CATSGPPGGKTGELFF	TGTGCCACCAGCGGCCCTCCGGGGGGGAAGACCGGGGAGCTGTTTTTT
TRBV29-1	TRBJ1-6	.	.	CSVADGDSPLHF	TGCAGCGTCGCGGATGGAGATTCACCCCTCCACTTT
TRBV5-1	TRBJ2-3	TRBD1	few	CASRPDRGLTDTQYF	TGCGCCAGCAGACCAGACAGGGGGTTGACAGATACGCAGTATTTT
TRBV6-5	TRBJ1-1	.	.	CASSEARGSTEAFF	TGTGCCAGCAGTGAGGCCAGGGGAAGCACTGAAGCTTTCTTT
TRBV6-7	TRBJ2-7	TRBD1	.	CASSYPGQGCELF	TGTGCCAGCAGTTACCCGGGACAGGGATGCGAACTCTTC
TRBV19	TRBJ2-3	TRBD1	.	CASSVDRVRTDTQYF	TGTGCCAGTAGTGTGGACAGGGTAAGAACAGATACGCAGTATTTT
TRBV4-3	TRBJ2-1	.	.	CDCSQDPIVLISNEQFF	TGCGACTGCAGCCAAGATCCGATCGTACTCATCTCCAATGAGCAGTTCTTC
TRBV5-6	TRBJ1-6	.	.	CASSFWTGGGNSPLHF	TGTGCCAGCAGCTTTTGGACGGGGGGAGGTAATTCACCCCTCCACTTT
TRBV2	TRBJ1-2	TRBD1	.	CASSDGRGRDYGYTF	TGTGCCAGCAGTGACGGGAGGGGGCGCGACTATGGCTACACCTTC
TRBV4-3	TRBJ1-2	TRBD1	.	CASSQGVQGSYGYTF	TGCGCCAGCAGCCAAGGCGTACAGGGGTCCTATGGCTACACCTTC
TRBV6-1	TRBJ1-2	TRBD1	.	CASREGQSRGGYTF	TGTGCCAGCAGGGAGGGACAGTCTCGCGGGGGCTACACCTTC
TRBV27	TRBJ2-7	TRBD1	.	CASSFQTGPNEQYF	TGTGCCAGCAGTTTCCAGACAGGGCCCAACGAGCAGTACTTC
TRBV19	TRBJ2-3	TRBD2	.	CASSINSPSGSYGRTDTQYF	TGTGCCAGTAGTATCAACTCCCCTAGCGGGAGCTACGGTCGCACAGATACGCAGTATTTT
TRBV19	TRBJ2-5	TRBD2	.	CASSIGTSGGETQYF	TGTGCCAGTAGTATAGGGACTAGTGGTGGAGAGACCCAGTACTTC
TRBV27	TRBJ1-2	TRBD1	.	CASSSPMTGFGYTF	TGTGCCAGCAGTTCCCCTATGACAGGGTTTGGCTACACCTTC
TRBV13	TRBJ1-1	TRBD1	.	CASSFRTGQWMNTEAFF	TGTGCCAGCAGCTTTAGGACAGGGCAGTGGATGAACACTGAAGCTTTCTTT
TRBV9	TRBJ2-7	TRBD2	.	CASSVDLAGVYEQYF	TGTGCCAGCAGCGTAGATTTAGCGGGGGTCTACGAGCAGTACTTC
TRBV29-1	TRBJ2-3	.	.	CSVSTDTQYF	TGCAGCGTTTCTACAGATACGCAGTATTTT
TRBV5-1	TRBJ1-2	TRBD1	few	CASSLQGVQGHIGGYTF	TGCGCCAGCAGCTTGCAAGGGGTACAGGGGCACATAGGTGGCTACACCTTC
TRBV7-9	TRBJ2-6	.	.	CASSSQGSGANVLNF	TGTGCCAGCAGCTCACAGGGCTCTGGGGCCAACGTCCTGAATTTC
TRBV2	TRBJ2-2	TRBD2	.	CAFPTREGAANTGELFF	TGTGCTTTCCCTACGCGGGAGGGTGCGGCGAACACCGGGGAGCTGTTTTTT
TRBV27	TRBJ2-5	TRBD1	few	CASSPQRKGASTETQYF	TGTGCCAGCAGCCCCCAACGGAAGGGGGCATCAACTGAGACCCAGTACTTC
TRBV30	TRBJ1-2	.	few	CAWTLDGANYGYTF	TGTGCCTGGACCCTAGACGGAGCTAACTATGGCTACACCTTC
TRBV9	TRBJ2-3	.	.	CASSVQPGHPTDTQYF	TGTGCCAGCAGCGTCCAACCGGGACACCCCACAGATACGCAGTATTTT
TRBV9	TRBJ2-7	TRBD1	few	CASSRDRKNYEQYF	TGTGCCAGCAGCCGGGACAGAAAGAACTACGAGCAGTACTTC
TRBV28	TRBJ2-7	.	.	CATQGTPPYEQYF	TGTGCCACTCAGGGGACACCTCCCTACGAGCAGTACTTC
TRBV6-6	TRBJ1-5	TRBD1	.	CASSSMTGPQPQHF	TGTGCCAGCAGTTCCATGACAGGGCCTCAGCCCCAGCATTTT
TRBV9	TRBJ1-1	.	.	CASSQGHGTNTEAFF	TGTGCCAGCAGCCAGGGGCACGGGACGAACACTGAAGCTTTCTTT
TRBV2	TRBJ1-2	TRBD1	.	CASKLEGAAGYTF	TGTGCCAGCAAGTTGGAGGGGGCTGCTGGCTACACCTTC
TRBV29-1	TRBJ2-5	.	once	CSGKGTLGGETQYF	TGCAGCGGGAAGGGGACCCTGGGGGGAGAGACCCAGTACTTC
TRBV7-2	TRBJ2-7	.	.	CASSSTGNREQYF	TGTGCCAGCAGCTCTACAGGTAACCGCGAGCAGTACTTC
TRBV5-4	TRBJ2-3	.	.	CASSLAGRNTQYF	TGTGCCAGCAGCTTAGCAGGGAGGAATACGCAGTATTTT
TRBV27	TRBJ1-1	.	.	CASSLDSYTEAFF	TGTGCCAGCAGTCTAGACAGTTACACTGAAGCTTTCTTT
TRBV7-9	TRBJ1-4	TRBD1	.	CASSLAGGAEKLFF	TGTGCCAGCAGTCTGGCAGGGGGAGCTGAAAAACTGTTTTTT
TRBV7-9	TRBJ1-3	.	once	CASSRIQKVASGNTIYF	TGTGCCAGCAGCCGCATTCAGAAGGTAGCGTCTGGAAACACCATATATTTT
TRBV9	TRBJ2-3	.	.	CASSASIDRITDTQYF	TGTGCCAGCAGCGCATCCATCGACAGAATCACAGATACGCAGTATTTT
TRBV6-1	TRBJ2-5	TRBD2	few	CASSGSIAGGVETQYF	TGTGCCAGCAGTGGGAGTATAGCGGGAGGGGTGGAGACCCAGTACTTC
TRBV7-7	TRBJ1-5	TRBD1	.	CASSSDQGADHQPQHF	TGTGCCAGCAGCTCGGACCAGGGGGCAGACCATCAGCCCCAGCATTTT